This T cell receptor (beta chain) was recovered during a study of blood T cell repertoires in COVID-19. On the study more broadly: Acute and convalescent COVID-19 samples came from the United States, Italy and Spain. The analysed material was cDNA or gDNA that came from T cells, B-cell-depleted T cells, or PBMCs.

In the authors' workflow: Scientists estimated how many nucleated cells there were by amplifying reference gene primers. Data came from immunoSEQ multiplex PCR; TCRdb stores just in-frame clones and leaves some out. The V and J calls and clone size were taken over from that table, and D and trimming were inferred from the DNA. Of 100,000 to 120,000 clones detected, about three quarters appear once; the ten largest clones hold roughly 21%. The germline CDR1 and CDR2 sequences are MDHEN and SYDVKM. The CDR3 loop spans 14 amino acids. V was pared by 7 bases and J by 5 bases, with 8 bases of the junction left unmatched.

Input material: peripheral blood. The chain recombines TRBV28 with TRBJ2-1; TRBD1 agrees at 7 bases. This TCR was sampled from a woman in her seventies with acute or convalescent COVID-19. CDR3: CASTPGQAHNEQFF. The CDR3 nucleotides read TGTGCCAGCACCCCTGGACAGGCCCACAATGAGCAGTTCTTC.